The source of this T cell receptor (beta chain) is a study of cytomegalovirus exposure and HLA in healthy donors. Study results and caveats: The study labeled about 160 TCR beta chains cytomegalovirus-associated. In a later analysis, most CMV-associated TCR beta chains appeared HLA-restricted. Several top significant clusters appeared, in a later analysis, to be linked to common viral pathogens.

Concerning this clone: What it recognizes is unknown.

PCR employed 60 Vbeta and 13 Jbeta primers. The assay was immunoSEQ multiplex PCR, and TCRdb's table has in-frame clones only and misses some. The sample has about 160,000 clones, and its top ten clones hold over 1%. V was shortened by 1 base and J by 10 bases, with 11 bases between the two germline ends. The V gene's germline CDR1 is SGHTA and CDR2 FQGTGA. This CDR3 comprises 13 residues. The source is a woman between 55 and 75 years old in good health and CMV-seronegative. Sequenced: PBMCs. The J gene is TRBJ2-1, the V gene TRBV7-3; no definite D call. The CDR3 DNA reads TGTGCCAGCAGCTTAAGAGAATCCGAGGAGCAGTTCTTC. Translation: CASSLRESEEQFF.